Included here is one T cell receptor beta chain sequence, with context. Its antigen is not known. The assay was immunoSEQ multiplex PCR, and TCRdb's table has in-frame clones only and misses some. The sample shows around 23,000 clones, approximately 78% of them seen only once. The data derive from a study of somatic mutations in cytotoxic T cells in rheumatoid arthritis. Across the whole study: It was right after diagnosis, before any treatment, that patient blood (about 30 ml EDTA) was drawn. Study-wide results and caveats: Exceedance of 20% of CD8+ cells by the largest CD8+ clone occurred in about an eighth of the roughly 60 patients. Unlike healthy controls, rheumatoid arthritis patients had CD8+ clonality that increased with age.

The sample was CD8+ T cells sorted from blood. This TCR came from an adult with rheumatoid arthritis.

In DNA, the CDR3 is TGTGCCAGCAGTTATATTATAGAGACAGGGGATGGCTACACCTTC. Protein: CASSYIIETGDGYTF. The chain recombines TRBV6-6 with TRBJ1-2; 8 bases are shared with TRBD1. Germline CDR1 MNHNY, CDR2 SVGAGI (reference sequence). This CDR3 region has 15 residues. With V trimmed by 3 bases and J by 6 bases, 9 bases remained unmatched.